Following are 21 T cell receptor beta chains from one sample sequenced in a study of glioma-infiltrating T cells after dendritic cell vaccination (dated by TCRdb to the mid-2010s). The receptor library was made with the immunoSEQ multiplex PCR assay. The immuneACCESS repertoire file appears here via TCRdb, limited to in-frame rearrangements. These files lack a portion of the clones; in checked studies, under half of the deficit traces to unresolved V genes, and the cause of the others is not known. Here the sample has under 130,000 clones; around 90% occur a single time. The ten largest clones capture over 2.5% of the sample. This sample's time point label indicates: after dendritic cell vaccination, including at tumor progression/relapse. The specimen was blood, collected after dendritic cell vaccination. The source is a human donor with glioblastoma.

The chain combines TRBV9 with TRBJ2-2, with 7 bases that match TRBD2. V was pared by 1 base and J by 4 bases, with 7 bases of the junction left unmatched. Germline V gene sequence: CDR1 SGDLS, CDR2 YYNGEE. The CDR3 has 16 residues. The CDR3 protein is CASSVWGGSRTGELFF. The CDR3 DNA is TGTGCCAGCAGCGTATGGGGCGGGAGTCGCACCGGGGAGCTGTTTTTT.

The V and J genes are TRBV7-9 and TRBJ2-1; 12 nucleotides agree with TRBD1. V shed 5 bases and J 9 bases; nucleotides not matched to a gene: 8. Germline V gene sequence: CDR1 SEHNR, CDR2 FQNEAQ (reference sequence). CDR3 length: 15 amino acids. The CDR3 here is CASSRDRGRMGEQFF. In DNA form, the CDR3 reads TGTGCCAGCAGCAGGGACAGGGGGCGTATGGGTGAGCAGTTCTTC.

The chain carries TRBV11-2 and TRBJ2-7; D gene unclear. The V gene lost 1 base and the J gene lost 0 bases, with 10 bases spanning the gap. CDR1 and CDR2 (germline): SGHAT, FQNNGV. The CDR3 contains 15 residues. CDR3 sequence: CASSLGRGNSYEQYF. Here the CDR3 DNA reads TGTGCCAGCAGCTTAGGTCGCGGTAACTCCTACGAGCAGTACTTC. Based on the CDR3 plus reference TRBV11-2 and TRBJ2-7, the full variable domain is EAGVAQSPRYKIIEKRQSVAFWCNPISGHATLYWYQQILGQGPKLLIQFQNNGVVDDSQLPKDRFSAERLKGVDSTLKIQPAKLEDSAVYLCASSLGRGNSYEQYFGPGTRLTVT.

The chain carries TRBV4-1 and TRBJ2-2; 11 bases fit TRBD1. The CDR3 is 16 residues long. Germline V gene data show CDR1 as MGHRA and CDR2 as YSYEKL. V gave up 3 bases and J gave up 2 bases; unmatched junction bases: 2. For the CDR3, the DNA is TGCGCCAGCAGCCATTGGACAGGGGGCAACACCGGGGAGCTGTTTTTT. This translates into CASSHWTGGNTGELFF.

V usage is TRBV9 and J usage is TRBJ1-4; D perhaps matches TRBD1 (6 bases). V dropped 0 bases and J dropped 5 bases, with 8 bases sitting between them. The CDR3 has 14 residues. CDR1 SGDLS and CDR2 YYNGEE come from the germline V gene. CDR3 nucleotides: TGTGCCAGCAGCGTAGCGCAGGGGAATGAAAAACTGTTTTTT. Residues: CASSVAQGNEKLFF.

This sequence joins TRBV6-1 and TRBJ2-7, with 8 bases fitting TRBD1. CDR3 length: 15 amino acids. CDR1 and CDR2 (germline): MNHNS, SASEGT. The J segment lost 3 bases and the V segment lost 7 bases, leaving 11 bases of the junction unmatched. The CDR3 is CASTPLDRAFYEQYF. The CDR3 coding sequence is TGTGCCAGCACCCCATTGGACAGGGCATTCTACGAGCAGTACTTC.

The chain uses TRBV5-5 and TRBJ1-2, with TRBD1 identical over 7 bases. This CDR3 comprises 14 residues. The germline V gene encodes CDR1 SGHKS and CDR2 YYEKEE (reference sequence). Trimming cost V 2 bases and J 8 bases; bases outside gene matches: 9. The CDR3 bases are TGTGCCAGCAGCTTATGGGACAGCTTTTTCGGCTACACCTTC. Translating it yields CASSLWDSFFGYTF.

The chain combines TRBV10-1 with TRBJ2-7, with D possibly being TRBD2 (5 bases). V was cut by 2 bases and J by 0 bases, with 8 bases left in between. This CDR3 comprises 14 residues. Germline V gives CDR1 WNHNN, CDR2 SYGVQD (reference sequence). CDR3 bases: TGCGCCAGCAGTGAGCGGAGGAGCTCCTACGAGCAGTACTTC. Amino acid sequence: CASSERRSSYEQYF.

This clone was seen a handful of times. Relative to the germline gene, one junction end is altered; a read error may explain this. The sample carries other DNA sequences with the same CDR3. The gene calls are TRBV2 and TRBJ1-6; 7 nucleotides align to TRBD1. The germline V gene has CDR1 SNHLY and CDR2 FYNNEI. The CDR3 is made up of 13 amino acids. The DNA of the CDR3 is TGTGCCAGCAGAGGGGGCGGGAATTCCCCCCTCCACTTT. This gives the protein CASRGGGNSPLHF.

V is TRBV28 and J is TRBJ1-3, with 8 bases identical to TRBD1. The V and J ends lost 3 bases and 3 bases, in that order; junction bases with no gene match: 7. CDR3 length: 16 residues. Looked up from germline, CDR1 is MDHEN and CDR2 is SYDVKM. In DNA, the CDR3 is TGTGCCAGCAGTTTTCTGACAGGGGCGGGTGGAAACACCATATATTTT. Its translation is CASSFLTGAGGNTIYF.

The chain combines TRBV6-1 with TRBJ1-3, with a possible D match to TRBD1 (6 bases). The CDR3 is 15 residues long. The ends were cut back, 2 bases at V and 4 bases at J, with 12 bases in the middle. The V gene's germline CDR1 is MNHNS and CDR2 SASEGT. The CDR3 reads CASSEFGGPGNTIYF. CDR3 DNA: TGTGCCAGCAGTGAATTCGGGGGGCCCGGAAACACCATATATTTT.

This chain uses TRBV5-1 with TRBJ1-1; D might be TRBD1 (6 bases). Germline V gene data show CDR1 as SGHRS and CDR2 as YFSETQ. Trimming took off 4 bases at V and 5 bases at J, with 12 bases between the two ends. This CDR3 spans 13 amino acids. The CDR3: CASSPNRETEAFF. DNA of the CDR3: TGCGCCAGCAGCCCCAACAGGGAGACTGAAGCTTTCTTT.

The chain is built from TRBV7-9 and TRBJ2-7; 14 bases agree with TRBD2. The CDR3 has 15 amino acids. Germline trimming cut 3 bases from V and 6 bases from J; bases unmatched to any gene: 4. Germline CDR1 SEHNR, CDR2 FQNEAQ (reference sequence). CDR3 in DNA: TGTGCCAGCAGCTTCCCCGGGACTAGCGGGAGCGAGCAGTACTTC. It yields the protein CASSFPGTSGSEQYF.

The gene calls are TRBV5-1 and TRBJ1-6; 9 bases are a match to TRBD1. Looked up from germline, CDR1 is SGHRS and CDR2 is YFSETQ. The CDR3 consists of 14 residues. J lost 10 bases, V lost 0 bases, and 2 bases had no gene match. The CDR3: CASSLGQGVSPLHF. CDR3 coding DNA: TGCGCCAGCAGCTTGGGACAGGGGGTCTCACCCCTCCACTTT.

The chain joins TRBV6-1 to TRBJ1-6, with TRBD1 matching over 8 bases. V dropped 5 bases and J dropped 10; count of bases not matched to a gene: 7. CDR1 is MNHNS, CDR2 SASEGT, per germline. This CDR3 is built from 14 residues. CDR3: CASSPDRESSPLHF. In DNA form, the CDR3 reads TGTGCCAGCAGTCCGGACAGGGAATCCTCACCCCTCCACTTT.

The chain links TRBV5-6 to TRBJ2-1; 11 bases are a match to TRBD2. The CDR3 consists of 15 residues. Looked up from germline, CDR1 is SGHDT and CDR2 is YYEEEE. V lost 4 bases, J lost 7 bases, and 7 bases stayed unmatched. This CDR3 reads CASSPLAGGSNEQFF. In DNA, the CDR3 is TGTGCCAGCAGCCCCCTAGCGGGGGGATCTAATGAGCAGTTCTTC.

This clone was detected only a few times. The V call is TRBV2, the J call TRBJ1-3; a possible D gene is TRBD1 (6 bases). With 6 bases removed from V and 1 base from J, the gap between germline ends came to 13 bases. Germline V gives CDR1 SNHLY, CDR2 FYNNEI. The CDR3 covers 15 residues. CDR3 nucleotide sequence: TGTGCCAGCAGACGACAGGTACTATCTGGAAACACCATATATTTT. This encodes CASRRQVLSGNTIYF.

This clone has a single count. The same CDR3 also results from other DNA sequences found in this sample. The rearrangement uses TRBV30 and TRBJ1-6, with 9 bases lining up with TRBD1. With 5 bases clipped from V and 13 bases from J, the junction kept 12 bases outside the gene matches. CDR3 size: 14 residues. Germline V gene sequence: CDR1 GTSNPN, CDR2 SVGIG (reference sequence). The CDR3 region is CAWRTGTGISPLHF. CDR3 nucleotide sequence: TGTGCCTGGCGGACCGGGACAGGGATTTCCCCCCTCCACTTT.

Concerning this clone: Other DNA sequences in this specimen translate into the identical CDR3. The genes are TRBV7-9 and TRBJ2-7, with 9 positions matching TRBD1. Trimming at V came to 5 bases and at J to 1 base, leaving 6 bases not matched to a gene. The length of the CDR3 is 15 residues. Germline CDR1 reads SEHNR; CDR2 reads FQNEAQ (reference sequence). In DNA, the CDR3 is TGTGCCAGCAGCCCGTCCGGGACAGGGTCCTACGAGCAGTACTTC. Translated: CASSPSGTGSYEQYF.

V usage is TRBV4-1 and J usage is TRBJ2-4; no definite D call. Germline lookup yields CDR1 MGHRA and CDR2 YSYEKL. This CDR3 has 13 amino acids. Trimming cost V 0 bases and J 7 bases, with 7 bases left between them. CDR3 DNA sequence: TGCGCCAGCAGCCAAGAGATGCAGAACATTCAGTACTTC. This gives the protein CASSQEMQNIQYF.

The chain carries TRBV6-1 and TRBJ2-1, with 10 nucleotides matching TRBD2. The CDR3 totals 12 residues. V was clipped by 7 bases and J by 8 bases; unmatched bases: 2. Per the germline V gene, CDR1 is MNHNS and CDR2 is SASEGT. CDR3 loop: CASTLAGDEQFF. The DNA of the CDR3 is TGTGCCAGCACCCTAGCGGGAGATGAGCAGTTCTTC.